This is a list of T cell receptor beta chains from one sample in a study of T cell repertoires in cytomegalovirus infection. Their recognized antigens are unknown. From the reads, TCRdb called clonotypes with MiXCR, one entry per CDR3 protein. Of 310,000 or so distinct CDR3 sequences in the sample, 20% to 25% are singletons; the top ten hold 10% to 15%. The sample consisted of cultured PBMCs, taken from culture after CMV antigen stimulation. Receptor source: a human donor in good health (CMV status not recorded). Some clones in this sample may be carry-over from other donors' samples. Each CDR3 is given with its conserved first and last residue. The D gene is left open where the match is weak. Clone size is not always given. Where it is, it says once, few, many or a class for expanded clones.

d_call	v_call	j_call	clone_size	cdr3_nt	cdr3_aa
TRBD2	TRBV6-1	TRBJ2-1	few	TGTGCCAGCAAACCGGGACTAGCGGGAGGTGGTGAGCAGTTCTTC	CASKPGLAGGGEQFF
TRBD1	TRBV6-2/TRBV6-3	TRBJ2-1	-	TGTGCCAGCACTACAGACAGGGCCCGGTGTGAGCAGTTCTTC	CASTTDRARCEQFF
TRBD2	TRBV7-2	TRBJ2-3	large	TGTGCCAGCAGCTACTCACGGGAGGGTTGGGATACGCAGTATTTT	CASSYSREGWDTQYF
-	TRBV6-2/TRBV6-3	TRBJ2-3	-	TGTGCCAACAATAGGAGGGGAGGCTTTCCAGATACGCAGTATTTT	CANNRRGGFPDTQYF
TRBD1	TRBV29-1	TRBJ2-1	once	TGCAGCGTTACCCCGGACAGGGAGAATGAGCAGTTCTTC	CSVTPDRENEQFF
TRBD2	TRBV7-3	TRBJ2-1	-	TGTGCCAGCAGCTTATCCCCCCTCCGACTAGCGGGAGAAGATGAGCAGTTCTTC	CASSLSPLRLAGEDEQFF
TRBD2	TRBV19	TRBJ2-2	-	TGTGCCACCACTAGCGGGAGGGCCCTCGGGACCGGGGAGCTGTTTTTT	CATTSGRALGTGELFF
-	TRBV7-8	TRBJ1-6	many	TGTGCCAGCAGCTTAACAGCGGATTCACCCCTCCACTTT	CASSLTADSPLHF
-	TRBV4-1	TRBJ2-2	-	TGCGCCAGCAGCCATGAGGACAGACCGAACACCGGGGAGCTGTTTTTT	CASSHEDRPNTGELFF
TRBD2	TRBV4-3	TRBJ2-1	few	TGCGCCAGCAGAGCCGGGAGGTCCTACAATGAGCAGTTCTTC	CASRAGRSYNEQFF
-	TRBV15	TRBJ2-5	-	TGTGCCACCAGCAGGGGACCGCACGAGACCCAGTACTTC	CATSRGPHETQYF
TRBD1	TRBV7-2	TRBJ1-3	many	TGTGCCAGCAGCTTATTGGCAGGGGGCCTGTCTGGAAACACCATATATTTT	CASSLLAGGLSGNTIYF
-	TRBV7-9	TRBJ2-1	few	TGTGCCAGCAGCTTAGTGCGGAATGAGCAGTTCTTC	CASSLVRNEQFF
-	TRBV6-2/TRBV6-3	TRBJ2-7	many	TGTGCCAGCGCTCTTCGGGAGTACGAGCAGTACTTC	CASALREYEQYF
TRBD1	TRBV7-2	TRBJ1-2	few	TGTGCCAGCAGCTTAATTCCAGGGGGCATTGATGGCTACACCTTC	CASSLIPGGIDGYTF
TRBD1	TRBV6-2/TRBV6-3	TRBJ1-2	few	TGTGCCAGCAGTCAGGGGACAGGGGACGGCTACACCTTC	CASSQGTGDGYTF
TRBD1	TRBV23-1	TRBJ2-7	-	TGCGCCAGCAGTCAAACTTTCCGACAGGGGGCGTTCTACGAGCAGTACTTC	CASSQTFRQGAFYEQYF
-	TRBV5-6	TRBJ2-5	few	TGTGCCAGCAGCCCCGGGGTAGCGGAGGACCTCCTGGAGACCCAGTACTTC	CASSPGVAEDLLETQYF
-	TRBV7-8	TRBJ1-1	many	TGTGCCAGCAGCTACGAAGGGGCCAGGAACACTGAAGCTTTCTTT	CASSYEGARNTEAFF
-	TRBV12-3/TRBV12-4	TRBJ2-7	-	TGTGCCAGCAGGGAAGAAAAGCGGTACGAGCAGTACTTC	CASREEKRYEQYF
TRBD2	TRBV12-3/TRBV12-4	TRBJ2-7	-	TGTGCCAGCACCTCCGGGGGAGCGGGAGGGCCGGTGCAGTACTTC	CASTSGGAGGPVQYF
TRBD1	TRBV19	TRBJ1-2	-	TGTGCCAGTAGTACACTGAAAGGGACAGGGGAAAACTATGGCTACACCTTC	CASSTLKGTGENYGYTF
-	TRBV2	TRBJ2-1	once	TGTGCCAGCAGTGATCCCTCCGTGGCCCACGATGAGCAGTTCTTC	CASSDPSVAHDEQFF
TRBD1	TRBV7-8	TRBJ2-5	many	TGTGCCAGCAGCTTAGTGGGACAGGGGGGTTCGGAGACCCAGTACTTC	CASSLVGQGGSETQYF
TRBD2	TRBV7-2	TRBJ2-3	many	TGTGCCAGTTCAGTAAATAGCGGGAGGGCCCCAGATACGCAGTATTTT	CASSVNSGRAPDTQYF
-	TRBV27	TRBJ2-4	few	TGTGCCAGCATTTCCCTTCCTCTCGGAATTTATCTTAAAAACATTCAGTACTTC	CASISLPLGIYLKNIQYF
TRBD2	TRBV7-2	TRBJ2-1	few	TGTGCCAGCAGCCCCATAGCGGGACTCTCCTACAATGTGCAGTTCTTC	CASSPIAGLSYNVQFF
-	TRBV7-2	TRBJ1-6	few	TGTGCCAGCAGCTTAGCTCAGGGGACAAGTTCACCCCTCCACTTT	CASSLAQGTSSPLHF
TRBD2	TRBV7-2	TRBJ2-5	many	TGTGCCTCTAGGCAAGCGGGGGGCCAAGAGACCCAGTACTTC	CASRQAGGQETQYF
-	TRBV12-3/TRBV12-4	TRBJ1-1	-	TGTGCCAGCAGTTTAACAGGCCCGTACCCTTTCTTT	CASSLTGPYPFF
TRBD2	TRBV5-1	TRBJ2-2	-	TGCGCCAGCAGCTTTCCCGTCGTACTAGCGGGAGAAAACGGGGAGCTGTTTTTT	CASSFPVVLAGENGELFF
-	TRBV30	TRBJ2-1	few	TGTGCCTGGAGTGTACAGGATGGACTGCGCTCCTACAATGAGCAGTTCTTC	CAWSVQDGLRSYNEQFF
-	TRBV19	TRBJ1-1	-	TGTGCCAGTAGTAGAGGGATTTCGAACACTGAAGCTTTCTTT	CASSRGISNTEAFF
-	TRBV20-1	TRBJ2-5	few	TGCAGTGCTAGAGATGGGGGTGCAGAGACCCAGTACTTC	CSARDGGAETQYF
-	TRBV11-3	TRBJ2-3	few	TGTGCCAGCAGCGCTAGACCCGACCACACAGATACGCAGTATTTT	CASSARPDHTDTQYF
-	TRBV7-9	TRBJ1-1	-	TGTGCCAGCAGCTCACGGCGGGGTTCGAACACTGAAGCTTTCTTT	CASSSRRGSNTEAFF